This TCR beta chain was sequenced during a study of graft-versus-host responses after intestinal transplantation. Profiled with immunoSEQ multiplex PCR; TCRdb holds only in-frame clones, not every one. The profile covers roughly 120,000 clones, with approximately 95% appearing a single time and more than 2.5% taken by the ten largest. The length of the CDR3 is 17 residues. CDR1 is MGHRA and CDR2 is YSYEKL in the germline V gene. The V and J ends lost 0 bases and 8 bases, in that order; junction bases with no gene match: 4. Turning to this clone: Its matching antigen is unknown.

The TCR comes from a human donor who received an intestinal transplant. The sample in question was unstimulated CD8+ T cells sorted from spleen or lymph node cells, obtained before intestinal transplant. The V call is TRBV4-1, the J call TRBJ2-1; TRBD2 matches at 16 bases. CDR3 protein: CASSQEGGLAGGDEQFF. In DNA form, the CDR3 reads TGCGCCAGCAGCCAAGAAGGGGGACTAGCGGGAGGGGATGAGCAGTTCTTC.